Listed here is a single TCR beta chain. Its antigen target is currently unknown. Per-base quality was not reported, and no clone a single base away is much larger than it. This record comes from a study of CD8 T cells in Susac syndrome (dated by TCRdb to between 2018 and 2020). Some background on the complete study: The study used repertoire sequencing to test whether antigen drove CD8+ T cell activation and differentiation in Susac syndrome. Overall study outcomes, separate from this receptor: The number of individuals in the TCR sequencing and HLA analysis was recognized as being relatively small.

CDR1 is given as SGHNT and CDR2 as YYREEE, both from the germline V gene (reference sequence). Compared with germline, V lacks 1 base and J lacks 6 bases; bases without a gene match: 4. Inclusive of the bounding cysteine and phenylalanine, the CDR3 is 14 residues long. The CDR3 DNA has 42 bases and is translated from base 1. Peripheral blood CD8+ and CD4+ T cells from healthy donors, Susac syndrome patients and multiple sclerosis patients were profiled using high-throughput TCR beta sequencing. The healthy donors served as controls matched for age and sex. Bulk CD8+ and CD4+ T cells were purified magnetically by negative isolation, whereas CD8+ TEMRA cells were enriched by FACS. Blood was collected in EDTA tubes and processed within 24 hours, with PBMCs isolated through density gradient centrifugation. PBMCs destined for TCR sequencing were cryopreserved in liquid nitrogen and later thawed in a 37 °C water bath. The sorted or isolated CD4+, CD8+ and CD8+ TEMRA cells had a purity of 90% or higher.

RNA was extracted with the RNeasy kit and about 0.5 to 1 ug was reverse transcribed using random hexamers. TCR beta CDR3 regions were amplified with the immunoSEQ multiplex PCR assay covering 54 Vbeta and 13 Jbeta segments. PCR amplification bias was corrected by using a synthetic template baseline for primer optimization and computational correction. The paper's processing steps were these. Only productive sequences were kept, with reads annotated to V, D and J genes according to IMGT and analyzed in immunoSEQ Analyzer. Clonality was computed as one minus Shannon entropy normalized by log2 of the number of productive unique sequences. For each patient and control, public and private clones were evaluated within the 100 most prevalent clones. Susac-specific clones were defined as absent from healthy and MS cohorts, 1052 published viral clones and other ImmuneACCESS disease sequences. TCRdb took the public reads, trimmed them with fastp at Q25, ran MiXCR for clone calling and kept in-frame beta chains. Identical CDR3 protein sequences are pooled into one entry, listed with their most common genes and DNA. The V and J calls reflect TCRdb's pipeline rather than the authors' work. The sample records fewer than 150,000 distinct CDR3 sequences, roughly 96% of which are singletons. Of the sample, more than 0.095% is held by the ten largest clones.

This receptor was identified in a human donor in good health. What was sequenced was CD4+ T cells from PBMCs. Recombination connected TRBV5-4 to TRBJ1-2; the central 9 bases match TRBD1. The nucleotides read TGTGCCAGCAGCTTGCCAACAGGGGGCGATGGCTACACCTTC. The encoded protein is CASSLPTGGDGYTF.